Described below is a single T cell receptor beta chain sequence and its context. The data stem from a study of T cells in Graves' hyperthyroidism and ophthalmopathy. In the study overall: Blood from the periphery was taken at initial diagnosis, before any treatment.

TCR beta CDR3 region amplification was performed from RNA transcripts. HTBI primers drove first-round RT-PCR of the TCR CDR3. TCRdb reprocessed the multiplex PCR reads via MiXCR and lists one record per CDR3 protein. In the table there are fewer than 400,000 distinct CDR3 sequences, just under 25% of which are singletons. The patients, who ranged from 18 to 65 in age, presented with newly diagnosed hyperthyroidism lasting under 2 months. This CDR3 has 15 amino acids. Losses at the gene ends were 7 bases for V and 0 bases for J; bases not matched to a gene: 6. The V gene's germline CDR1 is LGHNT and CDR2 FRNRAP.

The J gene is TRBJ2-1, the V gene TRBV12-5, with 7 bases identical to TRBD2. This receptor was taken from a man between 45 and 60 years old with Graves' hyperthyroidism. Source material: blood. CDR3 in amino acids: CASVPAGNSYNEQFF. CDR3 coding DNA: TGTGCTAGTGTGCCAGCGGGGAACTCCTACAATGAGCAGTTCTTC.